These 10 T cell receptor beta chains were all obtained from the same sample, sequenced in a study of CD8 T cells in ankylosing spondylitis. Whole-study findings and limits: About 8 highly homologous variants made up a TCR beta motif, and this motif appeared characteristic of ankylosing spondylitis blood.

MiXCR, run by TCRdb on the 5' RACE reads, gives a single entry per CDR3 protein. The sample has almost 400,000 distinct CDR3 sequences, 20% to 25% seen once. Their cognate antigens are unknown. The specimen was blood, either unsorted or a sorted T cell fraction (not recorded which). The receptors derive from a male donor with ankylosing spondylitis.

The J gene is TRBJ1-3, the V gene TRBV30; 9 bases match TRBD1. Trimming took 4 bases from V and 8 from J; bases not matched to a gene: 9. Germline CDR1 is GTSNPN and CDR2 is SVGIG (reference sequence). CDR3 length equals 14 residues. CDR3 region: CAWTSGTGMDTIYF. In DNA form, the CDR3 reads TGTGCCTGGACTTCCGGGACAGGGATGGACACCATATATTTT.

The J gene is TRBJ1-1, the V gene TRBV28; D perhaps matches TRBD1 (5 bases). The germline gives CDR1 MDHEN, CDR2 SYDVKM. This CDR3 spans 15 amino acids. V shed 6 bases and J shed 4 bases, with 18 bases lying between them. The CDR3 spells CASSSGGAEGTEAFF. CDR3 DNA sequence: TGTGCCAGCAGCAGTGGTGGGGCGGAGGGCACTGAAGCTTTCTTT.

This chain links TRBV6-5 with TRBJ1-4; 7 bases agree with TRBD1. Germline values: CDR1 MNHEY, CDR2 SVGAGI. This CDR3 has 16 amino acids. Trimming cost V 2 bases and J 7 bases; bases outside gene matches: 10. This CDR3 reads CASSYTRTGLPEKLFF. The CDR3 nucleotides read TGTGCCAGCAGTTACACCCGGACAGGACTCCCTGAAAAACTGTTTTTT.

In this sample, this clonotype turned up a few times. V usage is TRBV12-3 or TRBV12-4 and J usage is TRBJ2-1, with 11 bases aligning to TRBD2. Germline trimming cut 2 bases from V and 7 bases from J; bases unmatched to any gene: 4. CDR3 length: 15 residues. The CDR3 protein is CASSLRLAGSNEQFF. As DNA, the CDR3 is TGTGCCAGCAGTTTAAGACTAGCGGGATCGAATGAGCAGTTCTTC.

This chain connects TRBV9 to TRBJ2-3, with D unresolved. CDR3 length: 14 residues. Trimming cost V 3 bases and J 0 bases, with 8 bases left between them. Germline CDR1 SGDLS, CDR2 YYNGEE. For the CDR3, the DNA is TGTGCCAGCAGCGATACACAAAGCACAGATACGCAGTATTTT. It codes for CASSDTQSTDTQYF.

V and J are TRBV12-3 or TRBV12-4 and TRBJ2-1, with no clear D. The CDR3 contains 12 residues. V lost 4 bases and J 7 bases, leaving 8 bases between the germline ends. The CDR3 loop is CASSYARNEQFF. DNA for the CDR3: TGTGCCAGCAGTTATGCTAGAAATGAGCAGTTCTTC.

In this sample, this clonotype turned up a few times. CDR3 DNA sequence: TGCAGTGCCCCAGCTAGCGGAGAGGGCCAAGAGACCCAGTACTTC. Protein sequence: CSAPASGEGQETQYF. This chain uses TRBV20-1 with TRBJ2-5, with 7 nucleotides matching TRBD2. The CDR3 loop spans 15 amino acids. CDR1 and CDR2 from the germline V gene are DFQATT and SNEGSKA (reference sequence). V lost 6 bases, J lost 1 base, and 11 bases stayed unmatched.

This clonotype was seen more than once but under ten times. The chain couples TRBV19 to TRBJ2-1; D is perhaps TRBD2 (5 bases). CDR3 length: 16 amino acids. The V end was cut by 4 bases, the J end by 0 bases, with 13 bases between. Per germline, CDR1 LNHDA and CDR2 SQIVND (reference sequence). Written as DNA, the CDR3 is TGTGCCAGTAGTAAGGTCAAGCGGAGCTCCTACAATGAGCAGTTCTTC. Its protein is CASSKVKRSSYNEQFF.

The chain recombines TRBV5-1 with TRBJ2-1; TRBD2 aligns across 13 bases. Germline CDR1 SGHRS, CDR2 YFSETQ. Trimming took 0 bases from V and 7 from J; bases not matched to a gene: 4. CDR3 length: 16 residues. The CDR3 DNA reads TGCGCCAGCAGCTTGGCTACTAGCGGGAGGGGTAATGAGCAGTTCTTC. Its protein product is CASSLATSGRGNEQFF.

The gene calls are TRBV7-9 and TRBJ1-1; perhaps TRBD1 as D (6 bases). V was clipped by 5 bases and J by 4 bases, with 11 bases between them. Germline V gene lookup returns CDR1 SEHNR and CDR2 FQNEAQ (reference sequence). The CDR3 has 13 amino acids. In nucleotides, the CDR3 is TGTGCCAGCAGCGGGACACAGAGCACTGAAGCTTTCTTT. Protein product: CASSGTQSTEAFF.